The 20 T cell receptor beta chains given below trace back to one sample, sequenced in a study of blood T cells in healthy people across ages. The second PCR ran roughly 7 to 12 cycles with a sample-barcoded 5' primer and J-beta primers. Via MiXCR, TCRdb re-called the 5' RACE reads, giving one row per CDR3 protein. The repertoire holds around 710,000 distinct CDR3 sequences, roughly 44% seen once, with 20% to 25% in the top ten. The sequenced sample was blood. All receptors come from an older woman in good health.

This clonotype was seen just once. The rearrangement joins TRBV21-1 to TRBJ1-1. TRBV21-1 is listed as a pseudogene. This CDR3 is 14 amino acids long. The CDR3 sequence: CASSKRPMNTEAFF. The CDR3, as DNA: TGTGCCAGCAGCAAAAGACCAATGAACACTGAAGCTTTCTTT.

This clonotype showed up just once. The V and J genes are TRBV20-1 and TRBJ2-3; 10 bases line up with TRBD2. The CDR3 is 15 residues long. V dropped 1 base and J dropped 4; count of bases not matched to a gene: 5. Germline V gene lookup returns CDR1 DFQATT and CDR2 SNEGSKA (reference sequence). CDR3 sequence: CSARVSGGVPDTQYF. CDR3 in DNA: TGCAGTGCTAGAGTGAGCGGGGGGGTGCCAGATACGCAGTATTTT.

This clonotype appeared a few times. In DNA form, the CDR3 reads TGCAGTGCTAGAGCTGGAGGTGGGAGAGGAGTCTACGAGCAGTACTTC. Amino acids: CSARAGGGRGVYEQYF. The genes are TRBV20-1 and TRBJ2-7; TRBD2 is a possible D gene (5 bases). V was shortened by 1 base and J by 3 bases, with 19 bases between the two germline ends. The CDR3 has 16 amino acids. Germline V CDR1 and CDR2: DFQATT, SNEGSKA (reference sequence).

The chain uses TRBV12-3 or TRBV12-4 and TRBJ2-4; no definite D call. The J call may be wrong; the DNA end is better matched by TRBJ2-7. The CDR3 consists of 12 residues. CDR3 coding DNA: TGTGCCAGCAGTTTGTTGGACCTCGAGCAGTACTTC. It codes for CASSLLDLEQYF.

The V call is TRBV20-1, the J call TRBJ2-4; TRBD1 matches 8 bases. Judging by the DNA end, TRBJ2-7 fits better; the J call may be wrong. Germline lookup yields CDR1 DFQATT and CDR2 SNEGSKA (reference sequence). The CDR3 spans 16 residues. In DNA, the CDR3 is TGCAGTGCTAAGACCGTTACAGGGGGTCACCCCTACGAGCAGTACTTC. Translating gives CSAKTVTGGHPYEQYF.

This clonotype was seen a handful of times. This chain joins TRBV6-5 and TRBJ2-7; perhaps TRBD2 as D (5 bases). The CDR3 extends over 14 amino acids. Germline V gene data show CDR1 as MNHEY and CDR2 as SVGAGI. V was cut by 2 bases and J by 3 bases, with 11 bases left in between. The CDR3 spells CASSYDLEGYEQYF. In DNA form, the CDR3 reads TGTGCCAGCAGTTACGACCTTGAGGGCTACGAGCAGTACTTC.

This sequence joins TRBV27 and TRBJ2-7; TRBD2 aligns across 13 bases. The CDR3 length is 15 residues. V lost 6 bases to trimming and J lost 1 base; unmatched junction nucleotides: 3. CDR1 is MNHEY, CDR2 SMNVEV, per germline (reference sequence). Here the CDR3 reads CASRATSGRSYEQYF. The CDR3 nucleotides are TGTGCCAGCAGGGCGACTAGCGGGAGGTCCTACGAGCAGTACTTC.

V gene TRBV20-1 combines with J gene TRBJ1-5; 8 bases are a match to TRBD1. This CDR3 spans 15 amino acids. The junction had 4 bases not matched to a gene; V was cut back by 1 base and J by 2 bases. CDR1 and CDR2 from the germline V gene are DFQATT and SNEGSKA (reference sequence). The CDR3 bases are TGCAGTGCTAGAGTCCCGGGACAGGGCAATCAGCCCCAGCATTTT. Encoded protein: CSARVPGQGNQPQHF.

A few counts support this clonotype. The chain couples TRBV28 to TRBJ2-1; 10 bases are a match to TRBD2. This CDR3 has 12 residues. V dropped 5 bases and J dropped 9; count of bases not matched to a gene: 1. The V gene's germline CDR1 is MDHEN and CDR2 SYDVKM. CDR3 nucleotide sequence: TGTGCCAGCAGTCGGACTAGCGGTGAGCAGTTCTTC. Residues: CASSRTSGEQFF.

The chain uses TRBV3-1 and TRBJ1-6, with D maybe TRBD1 (6 bases). The CDR3 length is 14 residues. Trimming took 5 bases from V and 9 from J, leaving 14 bases between them. Germline V gene sequence: CDR1 LGHDT, CDR2 YNNKEL (reference sequence). CDR3 in amino acids: CASSAQGGTSPLHF. The CDR3 bases are TGTGCCAGCAGCGCACAGGGCGGAACTTCACCCCTCCACTTT.

This clonotype was seen only a few times. This rearrangement joins TRBV11-2 to TRBJ1-2; possibly TRBD1 for D (5 bases). The CDR3 has 14 residues. Trimming stripped 5 bases from V and 4 bases from J, with 14 bases between. Germline-derived CDR1 and CDR2 are SGHAT and FQNNGV. CDR3 sequence (DNA): TGTGCCAGCAGCCTACCAGACAGTGGCTATGGCTACACCTTC. Its translation is CASSLPDSGYGYTF. The whole variable domain, filled in from reference TRBV11-2 and TRBJ1-2, reads EAGVAQSPRYKIIEKRQSVAFWCNPISGHATLYWYQQILGQGPKLLIQFQNNGVVDDSQLPKDRFSAERLKGVDSTLKIQPAKLEDSAVYLCASSLPDSGYGYTFGSGTRLTVV.

This clonotype has only a few counts. The V and J genes are TRBV7-2 and TRBJ1-4; D remains ambiguous. Germline loops: CDR1 SGHTA, CDR2 FQGNSA. V lost 2 bases, J lost 0 bases, and 10 bases lay in between. The CDR3 consists of 16 residues. CDR3 DNA: TGTGCCAGCAGCTTACACGAGAGGTCAACTAATGAAAAACTGTTTTTT. It translates to CASSLHERSTNEKLFF. The full variable domain, with the rest looked up from reference TRBV7-2 and TRBJ1-4, is GAGVSQSPSNKVTEKGKDVELRCDPISGHTALYWYRQSLGQGLEFLIYFQGNSAPDKSGLPSDRFSAERTGGSVSTLTIQRTQQEDSAVYLCASSLHERSTNEKLFFGSGTQLSVL.

The table lists this clonotype with many counts. CDR3 in amino acids: CAPGETQYF. The CDR3 DNA reads as TGTGCCCCCGGCGAGACCCAGTACTTC. The V call is TRBV10-3, the J call TRBJ2-5; D unresolved. This CDR3 has 9 amino acids. Deletions cut 11 bases from V and 5 bases from J, with 6 bases between. Per the germline V gene, CDR1 is ENHRY and CDR2 is SYGVKD.

Only a few counts were recorded for this clonotype. The rearrangement uses TRBV12-3 or TRBV12-4 and TRBJ2-7, with D perhaps matching TRBD1 (6 bases). Trimming stripped 5 bases from V and 7 bases from J, with 15 bases between. CDR3 size: 13 residues. The CDR3 loop reads CASSVVSGVEQYF. The DNA for the CDR3 is TGTGCCAGCAGTGTGGTTTCAGGGGTTGAGCAGTACTTC.

Concerning this clonotype itself: Just one base apart from a much larger clone, this may be a read error. The rearrangement uses TRBV10-3 and TRBJ2-5; 9 bases line up with TRBD2. The CDR3 covers 14 residues. Germline V gene sequence: CDR1 ENHRY, CDR2 SYGVKD. The CDR3 nucleotides are TGTACCATCAGTGGTAGCGGGGGTGAAGAGACCCAGTACTTC. The encoded protein is CTISGSGGEETQYF.

This clonotype occurred a few times. This rearrangement joins TRBV20-1 to TRBJ1-5; D not certain. Per germline, CDR1 DFQATT and CDR2 SNEGSKA (reference sequence). CDR3 length equals 14 residues. Between the trimmed V and J ends, which lost 3 bases and 0 bases, there was a span of 9 bases. CDR3 amino acids: CSASSHLSNQPQHF. The CDR3 coding sequence is TGCAGTGCTAGTTCGCACCTTAGCAATCAGCCCCAGCATTTT.

The sample holds a few counts of this clonotype. The chain joins TRBV6-5 to TRBJ2-7, with 7 bases fitting TRBD2. Germline V gene lookup returns CDR1 MNHEY and CDR2 SVGAGI. The trim removed 7 bases at V and 4 bases at J, leaving 7 bases unmatched. CDR3 length equals 13 residues. The CDR3 coding sequence is TGTGCCAGCACTCAGCGGGACGGGTACGAGCAGTACTTC. It is translated as CASTQRDGYEQYF.

The J gene is TRBJ2-3, the V gene TRBV29-1; no firm D call. V shed 2 bases and J shed 1 base, with 7 bases lying between them. The V gene's germline CDR1 is SQVTM and CDR2 ANQGSEA. The CDR3 loop spans 13 amino acids. The CDR3 protein is CSVEIPGTDTQYF. For the CDR3, the DNA is TGCAGCGTTGAAATACCGGGCACAGATACGCAGTATTTT.

J is TRBJ1-3 and V is TRBV7-2, with unresolved D. The CDR3 runs to 14 residues. Trimming took off 2 bases at V and 0 bases at J, with 5 bases between the two ends. CDR1 and CDR2 from the germline V gene are SGHTA and FQGNSA. The CDR3 DNA follows: TGTGCCAGCAGCTTACAGAGCTCTGGAAACACCATATATTTT. Amino acids: CASSLQSSGNTIYF.

V and J are TRBV18 and TRBJ1-5, with D maybe TRBD1 (5 bases). The CDR3 runs to 13 residues. V was clipped by 5 bases and J by 6 bases, with 11 bases between them. Germline CDR1 and CDR2: KGHSH and LQKENI. CDR3 loop: CASSGGEAQPQHF. CDR3 nucleotides: TGTGCCAGCTCAGGGGGAGAGGCTCAGCCCCAGCATTTT.